The 8 T cell receptor beta chains given below trace back to one sample, sequenced in a study of response to subunit inactivated influenza vaccine. Each CDR3 protein gets one entry after TCRdb re-called the RT-PCR reads with MiXCR. The table records 500,000 to 600,000 distinct CDR3 sequences, around 15% of them present only once. The sample was PBMCs from blood, taken about 11 days after vaccination. Every receptor here comes from a man aged 50-60 years who received an inactivated influenza vaccine.

This clonotype was seen many times. This rearrangement joins TRBV11-2 to TRBJ2-5; 13 nucleotides align to TRBD2. V was clipped by 1 base and J by 5 bases; unmatched bases: 10. Germline values: CDR1 SGHAT, CDR2 FQNNGV. This CDR3 has 18 residues. Here the CDR3 DNA reads TGTGCCAGCAGCTTAGTACTAGCGGGAGGGCCCTCGGGGGAGACCCAGTACTTC. Protein product: CASSLVLAGGPSGETQYF. The variable domain in full, with the rest retrieved from reference TRBV11-2 and TRBJ2-5, is EAGVAQSPRYKIIEKRQSVAFWCNPISGHATLYWYQQILGQGPKLLIQFQNNGVVDDSQLPKDRFSAERLKGVDSTLKIQPAKLEDSAVYLCASSLVLAGGPSGETQYFGPGTRLLVL.

This sequence joins TRBV20-1 and TRBJ1-5; 7 nucleotides line up with TRBD1. Germline V gene data show CDR1 as DFQATT and CDR2 as SNEGSKA (reference sequence). The CDR3 length is 15 residues. Germline trimming cut 3 bases from V and 0 bases from J; bases unmatched to any gene: 5. CDR3 residues: CSASRQGFSNQPQHF. The CDR3 nucleotides read TGCAGTGCTAGTAGACAGGGATTTAGCAATCAGCCCCAGCATTTT.

This clonotype was recorded a few times. This sequence joins TRBV7-2 and TRBJ1-6; no firm D call. The V gene lost 7 bases and the J gene lost 6 bases, with 13 bases spanning the gap. Germline CDR1 SGHTA, CDR2 FQGNSA. This CDR3 has 14 residues. The CDR3 region is CASTRTDFNSPLHF. The CDR3 bases are TGTGCCAGCACGAGGACTGATTTTAATTCACCCCTCCACTTT.

A single count supports this clonotype. The chain recombines TRBV4-3 with TRBJ1-2, with 10 bases identical to TRBD1. The CDR3 is 17 residues long. Germline CDR1 reads LGHNA; CDR2 reads YSLEER. Trimming took 0 bases from V and 0 from J; bases not matched to a gene: 4. The CDR3 loop is CASSQEGGQGANYGYTF. CDR3 DNA: TGCGCCAGCAGCCAAGAAGGAGGACAGGGGGCTAACTATGGCTACACCTTC.

V gene TRBV20-1 combines with J gene TRBJ2-2; 8 nucleotides match TRBD2. Germline V gene lookup returns CDR1 DFQATT and CDR2 SNEGSKA (reference sequence). Germline trimming cut 6 bases from V and 5 bases from J; bases unmatched to any gene: 5. There are 13 residues in the CDR3. The CDR3 loop reads CSARGGGTGELFF. The CDR3 DNA reads as TGCAGTGCCCGGGGGGGCGGGACCGGGGAGCTGTTTTTT.

This clonotype was seen only a few times. V usage is TRBV29-1 and J usage is TRBJ2-1, with 7 bases that match TRBD2. CDR1 SQVTM and CDR2 ANQGSEA come from the germline V gene. This CDR3 is built from 12 residues. V shed 4 bases and J 13 bases; nucleotides not matched to a gene: 10. The CDR3 DNA sequence: TGCAGCGTTGTCCCCAGCGGGGCAAACCAGTTCTTC. Its protein is CSVVPSGANQFF.

This clonotype was seen a handful of times. The V call is TRBV2, the J call TRBJ2-7; 11 nucleotides line up with TRBD2. Losses at the gene ends were 2 bases for V and 5 bases for J; bases not matched to a gene: 5. Looked up from germline, CDR1 is SNHLY and CDR2 is FYNNEI. The length of the CDR3 is 15 residues. The CDR3 loop is CASSEQELAGDEQYF. DNA for the CDR3: TGTGCCAGCAGTGAACAAGAACTAGCGGGAGACGAGCAGTACTTC.

V and J are TRBV5-5 and TRBJ2-1; unclear D gene. The CDR3 runs to 17 residues. V was shortened by 3 bases and J by 7 bases, with 23 bases between the two germline ends. Germline V gene lookup returns CDR1 SGHKS and CDR2 YYEKEE (reference sequence). The chain's CDR3 is CASSSQDPTTPPNEQFF. The DNA for the CDR3 is TGTGCCAGCAGCTCCCAGGACCCCACAACGCCCCCGAATGAGCAGTTCTTC.